The T cell receptor (beta chain) described here comes from a study of shared clonotypes between healthy human individuals. Whole-study findings and limits: Clonotype sharing across donors was expected to vary with sequencing depth.

Only CD45RO-negative cells positively selected for CCR7 counted as naive CD8 cells, so terminally differentiated effector memory CD45RA+ cells were excluded. The CDR3 is 15 amino acids. The germline V and J ends were trimmed by 5 bases and 2 bases, with 15 bases remaining between them. Germline CDR1 and CDR2: SEHNR and FQNEAQ (reference sequence). At a deep level, the assay was run. An approximately 210 ng quantity of DNA, 30,000 to 35,000 T cell genomes, went into the sorted-subset replicate PCRs. In the original workflow: ImmunoSEQ output held junction-only sequences without quality scores, so filtering differed. Profiling relied on immunoSEQ multiplex PCR, and the TCRdb table lists in-frame clones only, not all of them. V, J and clone size reflect that table, while D and trimming were determined from the DNA. The data contain about 600,000 clones, 95% to 98% of them singletons. About this clone itself: What it binds is not known.

The receptor was derived from a man aged 25-40 years in good health. Sequencing was carried out using naive CD8+ T cells sorted from blood. This chain uses TRBV7-9 with TRBJ1-1; D perhaps matches TRBD1 (6 bases). The CDR3 loop is CASSLSNRVNTEAFF. As DNA, the CDR3 is TGTGCCAGCAGCCTCTCGAACAGGGTTAACACTGAAGCTTTCTTT. The full variable domain, rest sourced from reference TRBV7-9 and TRBJ1-1, is DTGVSQNPRHKITKRGQNVTFRCDPISEHNRLYWYRQTLGQGPEFLTYFQNEAQLEKSRLLSDRFSAERPKGSFSTLEIQRTEQGDSAMYLCASSLSNRVNTEAFFGQGTRLTVV.